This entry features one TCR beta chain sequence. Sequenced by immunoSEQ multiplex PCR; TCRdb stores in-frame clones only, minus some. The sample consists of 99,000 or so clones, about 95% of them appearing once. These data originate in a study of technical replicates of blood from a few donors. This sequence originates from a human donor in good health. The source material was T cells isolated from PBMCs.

The CDR3 reads CASSVVAGGYTF. The CDR3 nucleotides read TGTGCCAGCAGCGTAGTGGCAGGCGGCTACACCTTC. This chain uses TRBV9 with TRBJ1-2, with unresolved D. This CDR3 comprises 12 residues. Trimming took off 0 bases at V and 8 bases at J, with 8 bases between the two ends. Germline loops: CDR1 SGDLS, CDR2 YYNGEE.